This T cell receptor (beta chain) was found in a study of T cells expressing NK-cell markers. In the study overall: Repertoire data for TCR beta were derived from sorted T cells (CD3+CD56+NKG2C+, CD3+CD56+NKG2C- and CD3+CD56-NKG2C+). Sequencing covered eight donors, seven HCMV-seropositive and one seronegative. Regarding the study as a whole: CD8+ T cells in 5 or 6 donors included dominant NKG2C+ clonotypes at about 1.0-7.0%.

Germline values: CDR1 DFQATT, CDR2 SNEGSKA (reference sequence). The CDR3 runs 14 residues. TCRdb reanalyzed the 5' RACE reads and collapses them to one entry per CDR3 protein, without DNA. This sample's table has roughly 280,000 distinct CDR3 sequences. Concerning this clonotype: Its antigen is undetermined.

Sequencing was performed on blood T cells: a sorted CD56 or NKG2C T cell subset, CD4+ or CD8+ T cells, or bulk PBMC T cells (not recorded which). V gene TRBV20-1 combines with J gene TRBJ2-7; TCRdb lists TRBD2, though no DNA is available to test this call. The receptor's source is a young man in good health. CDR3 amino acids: CSAPRLAGSYEQYF.